Included here is one TCR beta chain sequence, with context. Its cognate antigen is unknown. CDR3 length: 14 residues. V was shortened by 0 bases and J by 4 bases, with 10 bases between the two germline ends. Germline CDR1 SGHNT, CDR2 YYREEE (reference sequence). The sample comes from a study of T cell repertoires in cytomegalovirus infection. About the study: The study used recently identified HLA-C-restricted and well-studied HLA-B-restricted CMV epitopes. Matching HLA type, along with CMV infection, was indicated by public TCR beta signatures. The study, taken as a whole, reports: Frequencies of public TCR beta families were cumulated, and this identified carriers of CMV plus the relevant HLA. Within the response measured ex vivo, HLA-C-restricted CMV-specific TCR beta clonotypes were dominant.

TCRdb re-analysed the reads in MiXCR, keeping a single row per CDR3 protein. The repertoire consists of roughly 310,000 distinct CDR3 sequences, with 25% to 35% occurring once and the leading ten covering around 20%. The sequencing used cultured PBMCs, collected from culture after CMV antigen stimulation. The receptor's source is a human donor in good health (CMV status not recorded). Some clones in this sample may be carry-over from other donors' samples. V is TRBV5-4 and J is TRBJ1-2; no clear D gene. CDR3 residues: CASSLEEDLYGYTF. DNA for the CDR3: TGTGCCAGCAGCTTGGAGGAGGACCTCTATGGCTACACCTTC.